Presented here are 2 T cell receptor beta chains from one specimen sequenced in a study of T-cell reconstitution after alpha-beta-depleted transplantation in children. As it was prepared, the TCRbeta library received unique molecular identifiers. TCRdb used MiXCR to reprocess the PCR reads, holding one entry per CDR3 protein. The sample yields about 610,000 distinct CDR3 sequences, 25% to 30% seen once. Here the sequenced sample was PBMCs, taken before TCRalphabeta/CD19-depleted stem cell transplant. The receptors were sampled from a boy younger than two with Wiskott-Aldrich syndrome, due to receive a stem cell transplant.

V gene TRBV12-3 or TRBV12-4 combines with J gene TRBJ1-2; 7 nucleotides line up with TRBD1. The CDR3 length is 14 residues. V was clipped by 5 bases and J by 0 bases; unmatched bases: 3. The DNA for the CDR3 is TGTGCCAGCAGTCGACAGGGCTCTAACTATGGCTACACCTTC. Translating it yields CASSRQGSNYGYTF.

The J gene is TRBJ2-1, the V gene TRBV29-1, with 8 bases matching TRBD2. Germline CDR1 is SQVTM and CDR2 is ANQGSEA. The CDR3 has 17 amino acids. V was pared by 5 bases and J by 1 base, with 13 bases of the junction left unmatched. The CDR3 DNA is TGCAGCGTTTGGGCAGGGAGGACTAGCCGATCCTACAATGAGCAGTTCTTC. Translating gives CSVWAGRTSRSYNEQFF.